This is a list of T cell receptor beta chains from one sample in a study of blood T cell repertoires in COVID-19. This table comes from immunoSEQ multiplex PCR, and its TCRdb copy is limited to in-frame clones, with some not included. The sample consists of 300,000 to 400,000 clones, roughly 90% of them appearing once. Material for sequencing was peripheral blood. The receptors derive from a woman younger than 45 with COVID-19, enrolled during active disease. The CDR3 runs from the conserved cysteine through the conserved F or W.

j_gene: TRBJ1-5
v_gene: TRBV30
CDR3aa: CAWSVRPPPTGQGRQPQHF

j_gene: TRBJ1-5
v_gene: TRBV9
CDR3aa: CASSVFGWQDNQPQHF

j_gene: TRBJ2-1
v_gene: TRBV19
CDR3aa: CASSLRDVEDNEQFF

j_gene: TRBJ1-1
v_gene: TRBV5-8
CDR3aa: CASSSQGGYNTEAFF

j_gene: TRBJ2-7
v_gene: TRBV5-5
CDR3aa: CASSLDRELSREQYF

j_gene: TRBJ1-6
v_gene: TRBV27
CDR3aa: CASTKGQINSPLHF

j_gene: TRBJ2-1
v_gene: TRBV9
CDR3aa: CASTGRGQAYNEQFF

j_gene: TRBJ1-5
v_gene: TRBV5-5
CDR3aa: CASSYRDSRQPQHF

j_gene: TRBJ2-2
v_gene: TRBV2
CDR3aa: CASSAQNTGELFF

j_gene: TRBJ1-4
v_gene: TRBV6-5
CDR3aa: CASRQGGNEKLFF

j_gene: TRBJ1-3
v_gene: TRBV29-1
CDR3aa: CSVGGGEIGNTIYF

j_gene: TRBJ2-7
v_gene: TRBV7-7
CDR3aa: CASSRDTTYEQYF

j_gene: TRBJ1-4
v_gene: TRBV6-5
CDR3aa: CASCTGADNEKLFF

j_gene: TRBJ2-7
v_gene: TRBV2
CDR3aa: CASSHGEGRNEQYF

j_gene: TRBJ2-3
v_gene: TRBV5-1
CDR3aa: CASSLAVTSGRGTDTQYF

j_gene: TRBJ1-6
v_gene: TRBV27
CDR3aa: CASSPRSSSYNSPLHF

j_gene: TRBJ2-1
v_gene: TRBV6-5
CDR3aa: CASRVTGTAYNEQFF

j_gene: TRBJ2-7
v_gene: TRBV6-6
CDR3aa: CASSYPLFYEQYF

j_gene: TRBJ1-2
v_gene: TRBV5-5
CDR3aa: CASSTLIDGYTF

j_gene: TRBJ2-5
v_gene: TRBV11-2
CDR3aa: CASSRRTGGSETQYF

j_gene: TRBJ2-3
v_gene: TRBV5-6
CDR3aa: CASSLVPAGGADTQYF

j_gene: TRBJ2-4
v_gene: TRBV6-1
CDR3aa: CASSDAGQGAKNIQYF

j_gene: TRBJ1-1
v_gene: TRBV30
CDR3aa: CAWRGDTLNTEAFF

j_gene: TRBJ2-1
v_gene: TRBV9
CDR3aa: CASSVVPAGGSNEQFF

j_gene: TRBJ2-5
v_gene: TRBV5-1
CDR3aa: CASSLAGTGRETQYF

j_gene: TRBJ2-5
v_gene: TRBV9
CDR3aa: CASSVVGGQETQYF

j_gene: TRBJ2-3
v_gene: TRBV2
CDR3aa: CASSEGRLVDTQYF

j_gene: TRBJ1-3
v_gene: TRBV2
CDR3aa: CASSEAKSTGVGNTIYF

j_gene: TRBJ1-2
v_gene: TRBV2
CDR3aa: CASFHTGEHGYTF

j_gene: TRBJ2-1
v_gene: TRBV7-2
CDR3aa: CASSFPTSGRAGNEQFF

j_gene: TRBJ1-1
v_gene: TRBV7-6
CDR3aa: CASSQDPLINTEAFF

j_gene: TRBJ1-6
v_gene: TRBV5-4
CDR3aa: CASSLDNPGNSPLHF

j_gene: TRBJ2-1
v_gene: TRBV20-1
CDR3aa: CSASFAGGRDEQFF

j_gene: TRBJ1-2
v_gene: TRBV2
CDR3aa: CASSEPGQQNGYTF

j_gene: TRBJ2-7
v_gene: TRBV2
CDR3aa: CASSDQGLAVYRAYEQYF

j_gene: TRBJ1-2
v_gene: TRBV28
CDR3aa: CASSLRGTVLYTF

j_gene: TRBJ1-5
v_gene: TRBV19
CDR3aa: CASSGTGGQPQHF